The clone carrying this T cell receptor (beta chain) appeared a single time. The data originate from a study of control samples from healthy donors and cancer patients. The ends were cut back, 3 bases at V and 4 bases at J, with 12 bases in the middle. This CDR3 region has 15 residues. Germline V lookup: CDR1 SGHNT, CDR2 YENEEA. Produced via immunoSEQ multiplex PCR; TCRdb's table is partial and in-frame only. The sample includes 170,000 or so clones, roughly 94% seen only once; the top ten take around 1.3%. V gene TRBV11-3 combines with J gene TRBJ2-2, with D perhaps matching TRBD1 or TRBD2 (5 bases each). Material for sequencing was blood. The receptor was isolated from a woman under 30 in good health. The CDR3 DNA is TGTGCCAGCAGCTTGGGGGAAGGGGTCACCGGGGAGCTGTTTTTT. This translates into CASSLGEGVTGELFF.